This TCR beta chain stems from a study of vaccination and CD4 T cells after COVID-19. Study background: Two mRNA vaccine doses were given, either BNT162b2 or mRNA-1273. Cells were stimulated with overlapping spike peptides from SARS-CoV-2, HCoV-NL63, HCoV-OC43 and HCoV-229E.

This clonotype was detected only a few times. Its antigen is currently unknown. Study-wide findings and caveats: Going from about 22 to 38, median SARS-CoV-2-reactive clonotypes did not rise significantly.

Sample treatment: approximately 10-day PBMC culture with coronavirus spike peptide pools or control peptides (ViraFEST assay). J was trimmed by 3 bases and V by 6 bases; bases with no gene match: 5. The CDR3 is made up of 14 amino acids. Sequence data for DNA of cultured CD4+ T cells were generated by the Oncomine TCR Beta short-read assay. Scientists extracted genomic DNA from CD4+ T cells grown in culture. One entry per CDR3 protein results from TCRdb running MiXCR on the PCR reads. This sample has 4,200 or so distinct CDR3 sequences, with roughly a third found just once. The source of this sequence is a human donor who had recovered from COVID-19. The chain uses TRBV12-3 or TRBV12-4 and TRBJ1-2; 9 positions match TRBD1. The sample was CD4+ T cells from blood, cultured in vitro, taken after SARS-CoV-2 vaccination. The DNA for the CDR3 is TGTGCCAGCAGACCCACAGGGGGCGACTATGGCTACACCTTC. This sequence encodes CASRPTGGDYGYTF.